This T cell receptor (beta chain) was found in a study of blood T cell repertoires in COVID-19. The wider study: Sites across the United States, Italy and Spain contributed samples from acute and convalescent COVID-19. In each case, the material was cDNA or gDNA derived from T cells, B-cell-depleted T cells, or PBMCs.

Authors' processing steps: Amplification of reference gene primers was used by the study to estimate nucleated cell counts. Only in-frame clones appear in the TCRdb table, and some are missing; sequencing was by immunoSEQ multiplex PCR. V, J and clone size were drawn from that table, and D and trimming were deduced from the DNA. Among about 50,000 clones listed, around 90% were seen once. The germline V gene has CDR1 SGHTS and CDR2 YDEGEE. V was trimmed by 3 bases and J by 5 bases, leaving 11 bases between them. This CDR3 spans 14 amino acids. The sample comprised peripheral blood. The clonotype originates from a man aged 45-60 years with active COVID-19. The chain carries TRBV5-8 and TRBJ2-2; tentative D call: TRBD1 (6 bases). DNA of the CDR3: TGTGCCAGCAGCTCGGGACAAAAAACCGGGGAGCTGTTTTTT. It is translated as CASSSGQKTGELFF.